This entry lists 30 T cell receptor beta chains sequenced from one sample in a study of blood T cell repertoires in COVID-19. Sequenced by immunoSEQ multiplex PCR; TCRdb stores in-frame clones only, minus some. The sample yields 250,000 to 350,000 clones, 88% seen once. Input material: peripheral blood. The receptor source for this set is a woman in her 30s with COVID-19, enrolled during active disease.

This chain links TRBV6-5 with TRBJ2-3; D is perhaps TRBD2 (5 bases). From germline, CDR1 is MNHEY and CDR2 SVGAGI. V was cut by 6 bases and J by 6 bases, with 13 bases left in between. This CDR3 is 13 amino acids long. The chain's CDR3 is CASSRGSHDTQYF. CDR3 DNA: TGTGCCAGCAGCCGCGGGTCCCACGATACGCAGTATTTT.

The gene calls are TRBV19 and TRBJ1-5, with 7 bases aligning to TRBD1. J lost 0 bases, V lost 5 bases, and 4 bases had no gene match. The CDR3 spans 15 residues. Per the germline V gene, CDR1 is LNHDA and CDR2 is SQIVND (reference sequence). CDR3 region: CASSLGQNSNQPQHF. For the CDR3, the DNA is TGTGCCAGTAGTCTGGGACAGAATAGCAATCAGCCCCAGCATTTT.

The CDR3 DNA is TGCAGCGTTGAGTTTAGGGGCGGCACTGAAGCTTTCTTT. Translation gives CSVEFRGGTEAFF. The J gene is TRBJ1-1, the V gene TRBV29-1; D possibly corresponds to TRBD1 (5 bases). The CDR3 is made up of 13 amino acids. Trimming stripped 3 bases from V and 4 bases from J, with 12 bases between. Germline V gene data show CDR1 as SQVTM and CDR2 as ANQGSEA.

J is TRBJ2-5 and V is TRBV7-8; D might be TRBD2 (5 bases). The CDR3 length is 14 residues. The V end was cut by 5 bases, the J end by 9 bases, with 19 bases between. The germline CDR1 and CDR2 sequences are SGHVS and FQNEAQ. The CDR3 is CASSLTRVPVSQYF. CDR3 in DNA: TGTGCCAGCAGCCTTACGCGGGTGCCCGTTTCCCAGTACTTC.

This chain links TRBV10-2 with TRBJ2-2; TRBD2 matches at 14 bases. The junction had 7 bases not matched to a gene; V was cut back by 10 bases and J by 0 bases. The CDR3 is made up of 17 amino acids. In germline, CDR1 is WSHSY, CDR2 SAAADI. The CDR3: CAITLGLAGANTGELFF. In nucleotides, the CDR3 is TGCGCCATCACCTTGGGACTAGCGGGGGCGAACACCGGGGAGCTGTTTTTT.

The chain carries TRBV6-5 and TRBJ1-1; TRBD1 agrees at 9 bases. The germline CDR1 and CDR2 sequences are MNHEY and SVGAGI. The CDR3 has 15 amino acids. V was clipped by 6 bases and J by 6 bases; unmatched bases: 11. The DNA for the CDR3 is TGTGCCAGCAGCCGATCAGCCGGGACAGGGCCTGAAGCTTTCTTT. Translation gives CASSRSAGTGPEAFF.

The chain joins TRBV5-1 to TRBJ2-1; 15 bases agree with TRBD2. The CDR3 is 15 amino acids. Germline CDR1 reads SGHRS; CDR2 reads YFSETQ. J was trimmed by 8 bases and V by 4 bases; bases with no gene match: 4. CDR3 amino acids: CASSAGLAGGYEQFF. DNA of the CDR3: TGCGCCAGCAGCGCGGGACTAGCGGGAGGATATGAGCAGTTCTTC.

The rearrangement links TRBV9 to TRBJ2-3; 14 bases are shared with TRBD2. The V and J ends lost 4 bases and 3 bases, in that order; junction bases with no gene match: 16. This CDR3 spans 20 amino acids. CDR1 and CDR2 (germline): SGDLS, YYNGEE. CDR3 residues: CASSSRGTSGSAVGTDTQYF. In DNA form, the CDR3 reads TGTGCCAGCAGCTCCCGGGGGACTAGCGGGAGCGCGGTTGGGACAGATACGCAGTATTTT. Variable domain in full (rest from reference TRBV9 and TRBJ2-3): DSGVTQTPKHLITATGQRVTLRCSPRSGDLSVYWYQQSLDQGLQFLIQYYNGEERAKGNILERFSAQQFPDLHSELNLSSLELGDSALYFCASSSRGTSGSAVGTDTQYFGPGTRLTVL.

This clone has more than one count but fewer than ten. V is TRBV30 and J is TRBJ1-2; 8 bases match TRBD1. The CDR3 is 12 amino acids. CDR1 GTSNPN and CDR2 SVGIG come from the germline V gene (reference sequence). V lost 3 bases and J lost 8; bases outside the gene matches: 5. CDR3 nucleotides: TGTGCCTGGAGGCCCGACAGGGGAGGCTACACCTTC. Amino acid sequence: CAWRPDRGGYTF. The full variable domain, completed using reference TRBV30 and TRBJ1-2, is SQTIHQWPATLVQPVGSPLSLECTVEGTSNPNLYWYRQAAGRGLQLLFYSVGIGQISSEVPQNLSASRPQDRQFILSSKKLLLSDSGFYLCAWRPDRGGYTFGSGTRLTVV.

Note on this clone: Other DNA sequences in the same sample also yield this CDR3. The chain has TRBV6-5 and TRBJ2-7; TRBD2 matches 9 bases. V was pared by 2 bases and J by 3 bases, with 2 bases of the junction left unmatched. Germline CDR1 MNHEY, CDR2 SVGAGI. The CDR3 contains 14 residues. This CDR3 is CASSYGSGSYEQYF. The CDR3 DNA is TGTGCCAGCAGTTACGGTAGCGGGAGCTACGAGCAGTACTTC.

This sequence joins TRBV10-3 and TRBJ1-1, with 12 bases identical to TRBD1. The germline CDR1 and CDR2 sequences are ENHRY and SYGVKD. With 5 bases clipped from V and 4 bases from J, the junction kept 2 bases outside the gene matches. This CDR3 comprises 14 residues. The CDR3 loop reads CAISRDRGLTEAFF. CDR3 nucleotides: TGTGCCATCAGTAGGGACAGGGGGCTCACTGAAGCTTTCTTT.

The chain combines TRBV11-2 with TRBJ2-2; D is possibly TRBD1 (7 bases). V gave up 5 bases and J gave up 5 bases, with 15 bases separating them. CDR3 length: 15 amino acids. Germline V lookup: CDR1 SGHAT, CDR2 FQNNGV. CDR3 region: CASSRGTVGTGELFF. The CDR3 bases are TGTGCCAGCAGCCGCGGGACAGTGGGGACCGGGGAGCTGTTTTTT.

The DNA of the CDR3 is TGTGCCAGTAGTATAGTGGCGGGAGATCGGTATGAGCAGTTCTTC. Translation: CASSIVAGDRYEQFF. V is TRBV19 and J is TRBJ2-1, with 7 bases that match TRBD2. The trim removed 1 base at V and 8 bases at J, leaving 8 bases unmatched. This CDR3 comprises 15 residues. CDR1 is LNHDA, CDR2 SQIVND, per germline (reference sequence).

The rearrangement joins TRBV7-3 to TRBJ2-1; D unclear. CDR3 size: 13 residues. Germline values: CDR1 SGHTA, CDR2 FQGTGA. The ends were cut back, 4 bases at V and 7 bases at J, with 11 bases in the middle. CDR3 sequence reads: CASSSTDYNEQFF. In DNA form, the CDR3 reads TGTGCCAGCAGCTCTACAGATTATAATGAGCAGTTCTTC.

The chain has TRBV27 and TRBJ2-1; 9 nucleotides agree with TRBD2. The ends lost 2 bases at V and 4 bases at J; junction bases unmatched: 9. This CDR3 has 17 amino acids. CDR1 is MNHEY, CDR2 SMNVEV, per germline (reference sequence). In DNA, the CDR3 is TGTGCCAGCAGTTTAAAAGAGGGGACTAGCCGTTACAATGAGCAGTTCTTC. This gives the protein CASSLKEGTSRYNEQFF.

This chain joins TRBV7-2 and TRBJ2-1; 8 bases match TRBD2. There are 15 residues in the CDR3. The germline CDR1 and CDR2 sequences are SGHTA and FQGNSA. Losses at the gene ends were 2 bases for V and 2 bases for J; bases not matched to a gene: 2. The CDR3 DNA reads TGTGCCAGCAGCTTAAGCGGGAGTGCCTACAATGAGCAGTTCTTC. Its protein product is CASSLSGSAYNEQFF.

V gene TRBV30 combines with J gene TRBJ1-5, with 10 bases lining up with TRBD1. The CDR3 sequence is 14 residues long. V dropped 7 bases and J dropped 7; count of bases not matched to a gene: 10. Germline assignment: CDR1 GTSNPN and CDR2 SVGIG (reference sequence). CDR3 in DNA: TGTGCCTTGACGACAGGGGGCCTTTTCCAGCCCCAGCATTTT. Translation: CALTTGGLFQPQHF.

The chain carries TRBV5-4 and TRBJ1-3, with D hard to call. Germline V gene lookup returns CDR1 SGHNT and CDR2 YYREEE (reference sequence). This CDR3 region has 14 residues. V dropped 5 bases and J dropped 0 bases, with 9 bases sitting between them. The CDR3 DNA is TGTGCCAGCAGGGAGATAGGCTCTGGAAACACCATATATTTT. Translated, it gives CASREIGSGNTIYF.

This clone was observed a single time. The chain links TRBV6-2 or TRBV6-3 to TRBJ2-3; maybe TRBD1 (5 bases). CDR1 and CDR2 (germline): MNHEY, SVGEGT. This CDR3 is built from 13 residues. V lost 5 bases to trimming and J lost 8 bases, with 14 bases between them. CDR3 DNA: TGTGCCAGCAGTACCACCAGGGTGGGTACGCAGTATTTT. Translating it yields CASSTTRVGTQYF.

Here the CDR3 reads CASSLRTGGSTNEKLFF. CDR3 nucleotides: TGCGCCAGCAGCTTGAGGACAGGGGGAAGTACTAATGAAAAACTGTTTTTT. The chain couples TRBV5-1 to TRBJ1-4, with 10 positions matching TRBD1. Trimming removed 1 base from V and 2 bases from J; junction bases left unmatched: 5. The CDR3 has 17 residues. Germline lookup yields CDR1 SGHRS and CDR2 YFSETQ.

The chain links TRBV7-9 to TRBJ1-1; a weak D match, TRBD1 (6 bases). Germline lookup yields CDR1 SEHNR and CDR2 FQNEAQ (reference sequence). Trimming pared 5 bases from V and 1 base from J, leaving 11 bases between. The CDR3 sequence is 14 residues long. The CDR3 reads CASSQTGSNTEAFF. As DNA, the CDR3 is TGTGCCAGCAGCCAAACAGGGTCGAACACTGAAGCTTTCTTT.

V usage is TRBV19 and J usage is TRBJ1-1; D might be TRBD1 (5 bases). V was shortened by 11 bases and J by 1 base, with 17 bases between the two germline ends. The CDR3 runs to 14 residues. From germline, CDR1 is LNHDA and CDR2 SQIVND (reference sequence). The CDR3 sequence is CASKSPGGNTEAFF. CDR3 sequence (DNA): TGTGCCTCAAAAAGCCCCGGGGGGAACACTGAAGCTTTCTTT.

This clone was picked up a small number of times. Other DNA sequences in the sample encode the same CDR3. This chain joins TRBV27 and TRBJ1-5; D gene unclear. Trimming took off 3 bases at V and 4 bases at J, with 4 bases between the two ends. The CDR3 length is 12 residues. Germline V CDR1 and CDR2: MNHEY, SMNVEV (reference sequence). The CDR3 loop is CASSFLNQPQHF. CDR3 nucleotides: TGTGCCAGCAGTTTCCTGAATCAGCCCCAGCATTTT.

The chain is built from TRBV23-1 and TRBJ2-1; D is unresolved. TRBV23-1 is known as an ORF, though its function is uncertain. V was clipped by 4 bases and J by 11 bases, with 12 bases between them. The CDR3 runs to 12 residues. CDR3 bases: TGCGCCAGCAGTCCCAACACTGGGCAGCAGTTCTTC. Its protein product is CASSPNTGQQFF.

V usage is TRBV19 and J usage is TRBJ2-7; 7 bases fit TRBD1. The V segment lost 7 bases and the J segment 6 bases; nucleotides outside the gene matches: 3. The V gene's germline CDR1 is LNHDA and CDR2 SQIVND (reference sequence). This CDR3 comprises 11 residues. Here the CDR3 reads CASKQGSEQYF. The CDR3 DNA reads TGTGCCAGTAAACAGGGGAGCGAGCAGTACTTC. The entire variable domain, with the rest obtained from reference TRBV19 and TRBJ2-7, is as follows: DGGITQSPKYLFRKEGQNVTLSCEQNLNHDAMYWYRQDPGQGLRLIYYSQIVNDFQKGDIAEGYSVSREKKESFPLTVTSAQKNPTAFYLCASKQGSEQYFGPGTRLTVT.

The J gene is TRBJ2-7, the V gene TRBV29-1; 9 nucleotides match TRBD1. V shed 4 bases and J 3 bases; nucleotides not matched to a gene: 4. Germline values: CDR1 SQVTM, CDR2 ANQGSEA. The CDR3 extends over 13 amino acids. CDR3: CSVGTGVFYEQYF. CDR3 DNA: TGCAGCGTTGGGACAGGGGTTTTCTACGAGCAGTACTTC.

This chain connects TRBV27 to TRBJ2-7; 10 positions match TRBD2. The germline V gene encodes CDR1 MNHEY and CDR2 SMNVEV (reference sequence). The CDR3 consists of 15 residues. V lost 5 bases and J lost 2; bases outside the gene matches: 6. The CDR3: CASSPWTSGTYEQYF. The CDR3 bases are TGTGCCAGCAGTCCCTGGACTAGCGGAACCTACGAGCAGTACTTC.

The chain has TRBV7-2 and TRBJ2-7; tentatively, D is TRBD2 (7 bases). The length of the CDR3 is 12 residues. V lost 5 bases, J lost 11 bases, and 16 bases lay in between. CDR1 and CDR2 from the germline V gene are SGHTA and FQGNSA. The CDR3 coding sequence is TGTGCCAGCAGCCAGGGAGGGACACGGGAGTACTTC. As protein: CASSQGGTREYF.

This rearrangement joins TRBV24-1 to TRBJ1-5; D is perhaps TRBD1 (6 bases). V was cut by 7 bases and J by 4 bases, with 13 bases left in between. The CDR3 covers 14 residues. Germline V gene sequence: CDR1 KGHDR, CDR2 SFDVKD. The CDR3 region is CATRGPGANQPQHF. The CDR3 nucleotides read TGTGCCACCAGGGGCCCAGGGGCTAATCAGCCCCAGCATTTT.

The chain couples TRBV4-1 to TRBJ2-5; TRBD1 matches 11 bases. Trimming at V came to 1 base and at J to 4 bases, leaving 8 bases not matched to a gene. The CDR3 loop spans 17 amino acids. Per germline, CDR1 MGHRA and CDR2 YSYEKL. The CDR3 loop is CASSQVSTGTGGETQYF. CDR3 nucleotide sequence: TGCGCCAGCAGCCAAGTTTCTACCGGGACAGGGGGAGAGACCCAGTACTTC.